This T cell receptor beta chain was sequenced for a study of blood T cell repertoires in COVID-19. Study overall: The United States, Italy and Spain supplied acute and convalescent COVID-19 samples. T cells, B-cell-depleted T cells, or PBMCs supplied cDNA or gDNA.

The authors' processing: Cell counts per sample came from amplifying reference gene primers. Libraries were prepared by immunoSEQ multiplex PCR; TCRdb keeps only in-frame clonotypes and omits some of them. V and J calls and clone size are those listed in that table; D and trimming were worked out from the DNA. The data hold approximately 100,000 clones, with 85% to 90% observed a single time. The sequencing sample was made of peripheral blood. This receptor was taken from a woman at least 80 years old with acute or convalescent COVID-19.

DNA for the CDR3: TGTGCCAGCAGTTCACCATCCCCGGGACAGGGGGCGGTCGCCTATAATTCACCCCTCCACTTT. This encodes CASSSPSPGQGAVAYNSPLHF. The chain recombines TRBV28 with TRBJ1-6; 12 bases are a match to TRBD1. This CDR3 region has 21 residues. V lost 4 bases and J lost 2; bases outside the gene matches: 15. Germline CDR1 MDHEN, CDR2 SYDVKM.